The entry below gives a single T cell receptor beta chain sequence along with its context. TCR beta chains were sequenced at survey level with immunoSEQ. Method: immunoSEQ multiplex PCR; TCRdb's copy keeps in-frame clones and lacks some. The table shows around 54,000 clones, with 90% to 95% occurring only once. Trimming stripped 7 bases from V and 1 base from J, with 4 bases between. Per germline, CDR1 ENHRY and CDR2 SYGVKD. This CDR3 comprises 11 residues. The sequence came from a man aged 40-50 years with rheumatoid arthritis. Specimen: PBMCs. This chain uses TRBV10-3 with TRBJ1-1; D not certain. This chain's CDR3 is CAITQNTEAFF. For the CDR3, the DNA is TGTGCCATCACCCAGAACACTGAAGCTTTCTTT.